Listed below are T cell receptor beta chains from one sample, sequenced in a study of blood T cell repertoires in COVID-19. Assay: immunoSEQ multiplex PCR; the TCRdb copy retains only in-frame clones and omits some. This table holds around 300,000 clones, around 90% found once. Material: peripheral blood. These receptor sequences come from a man aged 45-65 years with acute or convalescent COVID-19. CDR3s leave out the opening cysteine and the closing phenylalanine or tryptophan. Each record gives: J gene, D gene, V gene, CDR3 protein. A D gene is named only where the DNA matches it firmly.

j_gene: TRBJ2-3; d_gene: .; v_gene: TRBV18; CDR3aa: ASSPDRSADTQY
j_gene: TRBJ1-1; d_gene: .; v_gene: TRBV7-9; CDR3aa: ASSSPRRGTEAF
j_gene: TRBJ1-2; d_gene: TRBD1; v_gene: TRBV7-2; CDR3aa: ASSGDRAYGYT
j_gene: TRBJ1-5; d_gene: TRBD1; v_gene: TRBV2; CDR3aa: ASSVGQGSNQPQH
j_gene: TRBJ1-1; d_gene: .; v_gene: TRBV5-5; CDR3aa: ASSSQLEGVTAF
j_gene: TRBJ2-7; d_gene: .; v_gene: TRBV18; CDR3aa: ASSPPGVSYEQY
j_gene: TRBJ2-7; d_gene: .; v_gene: TRBV7-3; CDR3aa: ASSLSPNYEQY
j_gene: TRBJ2-5; d_gene: TRBD1; v_gene: TRBV12-3/TRBV12-4; CDR3aa: ASSRQGETQY
j_gene: TRBJ1-5; d_gene: .; v_gene: TRBV9; CDR3aa: ASSVALETGAQPQH
j_gene: TRBJ2-1; d_gene: .; v_gene: TRBV5-1; CDR3aa: ASSLESPRYNEQF
j_gene: TRBJ2-1; d_gene: TRBD2; v_gene: TRBV5-1; CDR3aa: ASSIPGGGYNEQF
j_gene: TRBJ2-7; d_gene: .; v_gene: TRBV18; CDR3aa: ASSGDPYEQY
j_gene: TRBJ2-1; d_gene: TRBD1; v_gene: TRBV7-3; CDR3aa: ASSRGQGFNEQF
j_gene: TRBJ1-6; d_gene: .; v_gene: TRBV3-1/TRBV3-2; CDR3aa: ASSLPSPIHHNSPLH
j_gene: TRBJ2-5; d_gene: .; v_gene: TRBV5-1; CDR3aa: ASSLRTGPQETQY
j_gene: TRBJ1-1; d_gene: .; v_gene: TRBV7-6; CDR3aa: ASSFTGNTEAF
j_gene: TRBJ2-7; d_gene: TRBD2; v_gene: TRBV19; CDR3aa: ASSISLAGGYEQY
j_gene: TRBJ1-2; d_gene: TRBD1; v_gene: TRBV10-2; CDR3aa: ASSQQGYYGYT
j_gene: TRBJ1-5; d_gene: TRBD1; v_gene: TRBV20-1; CDR3aa: SASYAGGELTPQH
j_gene: TRBJ2-7; d_gene: TRBD1; v_gene: TRBV27; CDR3aa: ASSFLGQGPYEQY
j_gene: TRBJ1-2; d_gene: TRBD1; v_gene: TRBV19; CDR3aa: ASSRDSTYGYT
j_gene: TRBJ2-7; d_gene: TRBD1; v_gene: TRBV6-6; CDR3aa: ASSPGTGGGEQY
j_gene: TRBJ1-2; d_gene: .; v_gene: TRBV4-2; CDR3aa: ASSQDNRGGYGYT
j_gene: TRBJ2-7; d_gene: .; v_gene: TRBV14; CDR3aa: ASSQVASPPYEQY
j_gene: TRBJ2-5; d_gene: .; v_gene: TRBV5-4; CDR3aa: ASSEGTSGGTQY
j_gene: TRBJ2-7; d_gene: TRBD2; v_gene: TRBV11-3; CDR3aa: ASSLGTSGEQY
j_gene: TRBJ1-4; d_gene: .; v_gene: TRBV2; CDR3aa: ASSGAVEKLF
j_gene: TRBJ1-5; d_gene: TRBD1; v_gene: TRBV7-2; CDR3aa: ASSPAGQGRSQH
j_gene: TRBJ2-3; d_gene: TRBD2; v_gene: TRBV5-1; CDR3aa: ASSSLAGPGDTQY
j_gene: TRBJ1-2; d_gene: TRBD1; v_gene: TRBV6-5; CDR3aa: ASSYSKQGANYGYT
j_gene: TRBJ1-4; d_gene: .; v_gene: TRBV2; CDR3aa: ASSAQGKLF
j_gene: TRBJ1-1; d_gene: .; v_gene: TRBV5-5; CDR3aa: ASSPREANTEAF
j_gene: TRBJ1-1; d_gene: TRBD1; v_gene: TRBV3-1/TRBV3-2; CDR3aa: ASIGTANTEAF
j_gene: TRBJ2-6; d_gene: TRBD2; v_gene: TRBV7-3; CDR3aa: ASGRLAGYLGANVLT
j_gene: TRBJ2-7; d_gene: .; v_gene: TRBV11-2; CDR3aa: ASSSDSTLSYEQY
j_gene: TRBJ2-1; d_gene: TRBD2; v_gene: TRBV9; CDR3aa: ASSVGSGGYNEQF
j_gene: TRBJ1-2; d_gene: .; v_gene: TRBV7-9; CDR3aa: ASSLSGVNYGYT
j_gene: TRBJ2-3; d_gene: TRBD1; v_gene: TRBV9; CDR3aa: ASSVGQGFKSHTDTQY
j_gene: TRBJ2-6; d_gene: TRBD1; v_gene: TRBV10-1; CDR3aa: ASSRDRGPGANVLT
j_gene: TRBJ1-1; d_gene: .; v_gene: TRBV3-1/TRBV3-2; CDR3aa: ASSRPRAEAF
j_gene: TRBJ2-6; d_gene: .; v_gene: TRBV14; CDR3aa: ASSQDRGANVLT
j_gene: TRBJ1-1; d_gene: TRBD1; v_gene: TRBV29-1; CDR3aa: SVAGQGESRTEAF
j_gene: TRBJ2-3; d_gene: .; v_gene: TRBV6-4; CDR3aa: ASSDRGSGDTQY
j_gene: TRBJ2-7; d_gene: TRBD2; v_gene: TRBV4-1; CDR3aa: ASSQDTLTSGYEQY
j_gene: TRBJ2-7; d_gene: .; v_gene: TRBV10-1; CDR3aa: ASSDAGTSVQY
j_gene: TRBJ1-3; d_gene: .; v_gene: TRBV30; CDR3aa: AWRGARSGNTIY
j_gene: TRBJ2-1; d_gene: .; v_gene: TRBV19; CDR3aa: ASSLDGGSYNEQF
j_gene: TRBJ2-7; d_gene: .; v_gene: TRBV12-3/TRBV12-4; CDR3aa: ASSFAGNYEQY
j_gene: TRBJ2-3; d_gene: TRBD1; v_gene: TRBV7-6; CDR3aa: ASSPGQGITDTQY
j_gene: TRBJ2-7; d_gene: TRBD1; v_gene: TRBV5-4; CDR3aa: ASSLEGAQQY
j_gene: TRBJ1-5; d_gene: .; v_gene: TRBV6-6; CDR3aa: ASSSGEPQH
j_gene: TRBJ2-2; d_gene: TRBD1; v_gene: TRBV19; CDR3aa: ASIRTGVNTGELF
j_gene: TRBJ1-3; d_gene: .; v_gene: TRBV11-2; CDR3aa: ASSLTPPYIY